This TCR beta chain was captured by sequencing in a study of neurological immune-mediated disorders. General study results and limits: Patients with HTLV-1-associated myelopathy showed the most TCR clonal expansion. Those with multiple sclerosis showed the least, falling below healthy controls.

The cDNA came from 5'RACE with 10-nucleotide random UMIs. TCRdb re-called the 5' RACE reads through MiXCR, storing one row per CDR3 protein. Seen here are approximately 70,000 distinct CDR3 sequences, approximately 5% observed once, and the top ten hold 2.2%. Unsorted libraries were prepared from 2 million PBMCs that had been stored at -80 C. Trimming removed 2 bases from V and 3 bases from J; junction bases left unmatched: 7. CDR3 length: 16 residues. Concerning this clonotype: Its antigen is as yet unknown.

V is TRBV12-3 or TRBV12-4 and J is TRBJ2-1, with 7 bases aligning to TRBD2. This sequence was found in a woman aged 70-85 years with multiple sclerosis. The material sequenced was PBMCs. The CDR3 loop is CASSLPGTTYYNEQFF. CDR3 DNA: TGTGCCAGCAGTTTACCCGGGACTACCTACTACAATGAGCAGTTCTTC.